This T cell receptor (beta chain) was recovered during a study of shared clonotypes between healthy human individuals. Trimming took off 4 bases at V and 3 bases at J, with 11 bases between the two ends. The CDR3 contains 14 residues. CDR1 and CDR2 (germline): SGHRS, YFSETQ. Generated by immunoSEQ multiplex PCR, the TCRdb table keeps only in-frame clones and is missing some. This sample has 700,000 or so clones, with approximately 75% found just once. The sample holds a few counts of this clone. Additional DNA sequences in this sample encode the identical CDR3. The receptor's source is a woman in her thirties in good health. Sequences were obtained from memory CD4+ T cells sorted from blood. Specified subset: CD45RA-negative fraction. The chain couples TRBV5-1 to TRBJ2-1; D may be TRBD2 (5 bases). This chain's CDR3 is CASSQEGGYNEQFF. DNA of the CDR3: TGCGCCAGCAGCCAAGAAGGAGGCTACAATGAGCAGTTCTTC.